What follows are 17 T cell receptor beta chains derived from one specimen sequenced in a study of CD8 T cells in ankylosing spondylitis. General study results and limits: In ankylosing spondylitis blood, a motif of eight highly homologous TCR beta variants appeared characteristic.

These receptors have no known antigen. TCRdb reprocessed the 5' RACE reads via MiXCR and lists one record per CDR3 protein. The sample lists more than 650,000 distinct CDR3 sequences; approximately 12% were seen once. The sequenced sample was blood, either unsorted or a sorted T cell fraction (not recorded which). These receptors were collected from a male donor with ankylosing spondylitis.

The table lists this clonotype with a few counts. V usage is TRBV20-1 and J usage is TRBJ1-3; TRBD1 matches 7 bases. CDR3 size: 15 residues. V trimming: 2 bases; J trimming: 6 bases; junction bases outside the gene matches: 10. CDR1 DFQATT and CDR2 SNEGSKA come from the germline V gene (reference sequence). This CDR3 reads CSARNSQGTANTIYF. The CDR3 DNA is TGCAGTGCTAGAAACTCACAGGGGACAGCAAACACCATATATTTT.

A few counts support this clonotype. The gene calls are TRBV27 and TRBJ2-1; 11 bases agree with TRBD2. This CDR3 comprises 17 residues. Looked up from germline, CDR1 is MNHEY and CDR2 is SMNVEV (reference sequence). The V segment lost 5 bases and the J segment 1 base; nucleotides outside the gene matches: 7. CDR3 bases: TGTGCCAGCAGTGCCGCTAGCGGGAGGATATCCTACAATGAGCAGTTCTTC. Amino acids: CASSAASGRISYNEQFF.

The genes are TRBV5-5 and TRBJ2-3, with a tentative D call TRBD2 (6 bases). V lost 2 bases and J 8 bases, leaving 6 bases between the germline ends. The length of the CDR3 is 11 residues. Germline V gene sequence: CDR1 SGHKS, CDR2 YYEKEE (reference sequence). CDR3 coding DNA: TGTGCCAGCAGCTTACTAGCTACGCAGTATTTT. It encodes CASSLLATQYF.

The V gene is TRBV5-1, the J gene TRBJ1-1; D gene unclear. Germline lookup yields CDR1 SGHRS and CDR2 YFSETQ. This CDR3 is built from 15 residues. V lost 3 bases to trimming and J lost 5 bases, with 17 bases between them. CDR3 in DNA: TGCGCCAGCAGCTACATCCCGGGCCTTGGAACTGAAGCTTTCTTT. Translating gives CASSYIPGLGTEAFF.

V is TRBV4-3 and J is TRBJ2-7; 7 bases agree with TRBD1. CDR3 length: 15 amino acids. Unmatched junction bases numbered 5, after V lost 2 bases and J lost 1 base. CDR1 is LGHNA and CDR2 is YSLEER in the germline V gene. In DNA form, the CDR3 reads TGCGCCAGCAGCCAATCGACAGGGATTTCCTACGAGCAGTACTTC. Translating gives CASSQSTGISYEQYF.

In its sample, this clonotype was seen many times. The chain employs TRBV5-1 and TRBJ2-7; D is unclear. The V gene lost 0 bases and the J gene lost 5 bases, with 6 bases spanning the gap. This CDR3 spans 12 amino acids. Germline assignment: CDR1 SGHRS and CDR2 YFSETQ. The CDR3 sequence is CASSLGRDEQYF. The CDR3, as DNA: TGCGCCAGCAGCTTGGGTAGGGACGAGCAGTACTTC.

The V gene is TRBV27, the J gene TRBJ2-1; 7 positions agree with TRBD2. Germline CDR1 reads MNHEY; CDR2 reads SMNVEV (reference sequence). V shed 8 bases and J 1 base; nucleotides not matched to a gene: 5. This CDR3 has 14 amino acids. CDR3 sequence (DNA): TGTGCCAGCGGGAGGGCCCTTTCCTACAATGAGCAGTTCTTC. It is translated as CASGRALSYNEQFF.

This clonotype was observed a few times. This chain joins TRBV6-5 and TRBJ1-4; 7 nucleotides match TRBD1. Germline-derived CDR1 and CDR2 are MNHEY and SVGAGI. Losses at the gene ends were 6 bases for V and 7 bases for J; bases not matched to a gene: 2. The CDR3 runs 12 residues. The CDR3 coding sequence is TGTGCCAGCAGACGGGACAGTGAAAAACTGTTTTTT. It translates to CASRRDSEKLFF.

This clonotype was found many times. The chain has TRBV28 and TRBJ2-5; 10 bases match TRBD2. The CDR3 extends over 16 amino acids. Germline V gene sequence: CDR1 MDHEN, CDR2 SYDVKM. V was pared by 5 bases and J by 2 bases, with 8 bases of the junction left unmatched. The CDR3 DNA reads TGTGCCAGCAGTACACTAGCGGGGCCCCGTCAAGAGACCCAGTACTTC. Residues: CASSTLAGPRQETQYF.

This clonotype was counted ten times or more. J is TRBJ1-2 and V is TRBV24-1, with D tentatively TRBD1 (5 bases). Germline V gives CDR1 KGHDR, CDR2 SFDVKD. This CDR3 contains 14 residues. V shed 4 bases and J shed 3 bases, with 11 bases lying between them. The CDR3 region is CATSDRGRYYGYTF. DNA for the CDR3: TGTGCCACCAGTGACCGGGGACGGTACTATGGCTACACCTTC.

The chain carries TRBV4-1 and TRBJ2-7, with D unresolved. CDR1 and CDR2 from the germline V gene are MGHRA and YSYEKL. Trimming shortened V by 4 bases and J by 6 bases, and 19 bases separated the two germline ends. The CDR3 length is 15 residues. The CDR3 sequence: CASSLELDPSGEQYF. The CDR3, as DNA: TGCGCCAGCAGCCTCGAGCTAGACCCAAGTGGCGAGCAGTACTTC.

This clonotype was detected a few times. Here the CDR3 DNA reads TGCGCCAGCAGCCCCGCCGGGGGCCCCGGCCTGAACACTGAAGCTTTCTTT. It yields the protein CASSPAGGPGLNTEAFF. This rearrangement joins TRBV5-1 to TRBJ1-1, with a possible D match to TRBD1 (6 bases). This CDR3 has 17 residues. Germline V CDR1 and CDR2: SGHRS, YFSETQ. V was pared by 4 bases and J by 0 bases, with 19 bases between.

The gene calls are TRBV6-5 and TRBJ2-3; D unclear. Germline loops: CDR1 MNHEY, CDR2 SVGAGI. Trimming removed 3 bases from V and 2 bases from J, with 12 bases in between. This CDR3 region has 15 residues. CDR3 residues: CASSYQARYTDTQYF. CDR3 coding DNA: TGTGCCAGCAGTTATCAGGCACGATACACAGATACGCAGTATTTT.

The chain carries TRBV20-1 and TRBJ2-1; D might be TRBD1 or TRBD2, each matching 5 bases. The CDR3 extends over 14 amino acids. V shed 2 bases and J shed 14 bases, with 22 bases lying between them. The germline gives CDR1 DFQATT, CDR2 SNEGSKA (reference sequence). The CDR3 DNA follows: TGCAGTGCTAGAAACTCAGAGGGTAACAGGAGAGAGTTCTTC. Its translation is CSARNSEGNRREFF.

The rearrangement uses TRBV25-1 and TRBJ2-7; D is uncertain. The CDR3 is 14 residues long. V lost 2 bases, J lost 1 base, and 9 bases lay in between. The germline CDR1 and CDR2 sequences are MGHDK and SYGVNS. In DNA form, the CDR3 reads TGTGCCAGCAGTGAAATGGCCATGTCCTACGAGCAGTACTTC. This sequence encodes CASSEMAMSYEQYF.

This clonotype was observed many times. CDR3 in amino acids: CSVTTGGDGYTF. DNA for the CDR3: TGCAGCGTGACGACAGGGGGCGATGGCTACACCTTC. J is TRBJ1-2 and V is TRBV29-1, with 10 bases that match TRBD1. Germline CDR1 SQVTM, CDR2 ANQGSEA. Losses at the gene ends were 6 bases for V and 6 bases for J; bases not matched to a gene: 4. The CDR3 covers 12 residues.

At least ten counts were recorded for this clonotype. V gene TRBV6-1 combines with J gene TRBJ2-7, with 12 nucleotides matching TRBD2. The CDR3 extends over 14 amino acids. The V gene's germline CDR1 is MNHNS and CDR2 SASEGT. Trimming removed 6 bases from V and 6 bases from J; junction bases left unmatched: 6. CDR3 DNA sequence: TGTGCCAGCAGGGAGACTAGCGGGAGTACCGAGCAGTACTTC. Protein product: CASRETSGSTEQYF.